This T cell receptor (beta chain) was recorded in a study of identifying expanded T cells in peripheral blood. The study's findings and limits: Clone count variance between roughly 2-week samples rose with total template count.

Some clones are missing from TCRdb's copy, which holds only in-frame ones; the method was immunoSEQ multiplex PCR. The sample holds 100,000 to 110,000 clones; over 80% are singletons and the top ten take 5% to 6.5%. This CDR3 region has 14 residues. V dropped 2 bases and J dropped 6 bases, with 11 bases sitting between them. CDR1 is SGHNT and CDR2 is YYREEE in the germline V gene (reference sequence). A note on this clone: The antigen remains undetermined.

The genes are TRBV5-4 and TRBJ2-2, with a possible D match to TRBD2 (6 bases). The sequence was obtained from a person between 18 and 69 years old in good health. Sequencing used blood. Written as DNA, the CDR3 is TGTGCCAGCAGCTTCGGGCGGGGCGCCGGGGAGCTGTTTTTT. It specifies CASSFGRGAGELFF.